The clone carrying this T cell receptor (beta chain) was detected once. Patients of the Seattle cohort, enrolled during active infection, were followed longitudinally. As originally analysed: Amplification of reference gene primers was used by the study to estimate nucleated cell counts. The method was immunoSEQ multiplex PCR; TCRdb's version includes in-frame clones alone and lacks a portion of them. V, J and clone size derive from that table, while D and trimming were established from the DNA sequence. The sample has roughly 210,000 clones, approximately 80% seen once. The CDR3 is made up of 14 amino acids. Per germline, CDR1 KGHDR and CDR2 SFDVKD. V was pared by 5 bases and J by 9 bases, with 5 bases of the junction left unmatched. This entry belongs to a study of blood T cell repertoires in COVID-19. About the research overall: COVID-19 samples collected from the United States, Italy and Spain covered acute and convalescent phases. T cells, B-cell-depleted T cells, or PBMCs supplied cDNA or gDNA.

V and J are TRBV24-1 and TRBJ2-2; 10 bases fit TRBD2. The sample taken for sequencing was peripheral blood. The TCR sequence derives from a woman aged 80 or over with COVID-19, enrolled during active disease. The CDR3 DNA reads TGTGCCACCAGTGTGGCTAGCGGGGGCAGGGAGCTGTTTTTT. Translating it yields CATSVASGGRELFF.